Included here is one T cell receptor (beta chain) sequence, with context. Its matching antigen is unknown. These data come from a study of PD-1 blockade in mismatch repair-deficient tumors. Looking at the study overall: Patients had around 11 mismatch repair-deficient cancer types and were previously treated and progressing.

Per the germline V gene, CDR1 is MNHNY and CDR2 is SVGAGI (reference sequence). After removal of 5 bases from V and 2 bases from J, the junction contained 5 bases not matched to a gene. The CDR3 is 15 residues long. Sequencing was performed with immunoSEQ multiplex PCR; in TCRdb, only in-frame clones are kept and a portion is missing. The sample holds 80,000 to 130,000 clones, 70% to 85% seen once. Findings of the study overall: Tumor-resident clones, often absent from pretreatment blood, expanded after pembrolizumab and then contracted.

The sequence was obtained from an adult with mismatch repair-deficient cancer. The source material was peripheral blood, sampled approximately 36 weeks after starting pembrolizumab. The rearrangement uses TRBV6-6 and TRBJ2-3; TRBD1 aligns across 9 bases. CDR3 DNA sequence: TGTGCCAGCAGTCACAGGGGGCGCTTCACAGATACGCAGTATTTT. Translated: CASSHRGRFTDTQYF.